This TCR beta chain appears in the sequencing data of a study of T cell repertoires in cytomegalovirus infection. The CDR3 runs to 12 residues. CDR1 is SEHNR and CDR2 is FQNEAQ in the germline V gene (reference sequence). J lost 4 bases, V lost 8 bases, and 3 bases had no gene match. As regards this clonotype: What it binds is unknown.

MiXCR, applied by TCRdb to the reads, yields one record per CDR3 protein. The data show about 830,000 distinct CDR3 sequences, 30% to 35% seen once. This receptor was obtained from a human donor in good health (CMV status not recorded). Some clones in this sample may be carry-over from other donors' samples. Sequences were derived from cultured CD8+ T cells from PBMCs, sampled from culture after CMV antigen stimulation. The genes are TRBV7-9 and TRBJ1-1; 8 nucleotides align to TRBD1. The CDR3 bases are TGTGCCAGCGGACAGGGAGGCACTGAAGCTTTCTTT. Translated: CASGQGGTEAFF.